A selection of T cell receptor beta chains follows, all from one sample in a study of blood T cell repertoires in COVID-19. Generated by immunoSEQ multiplex PCR, the TCRdb table keeps only in-frame clones and is missing some. The sample includes under 150,000 clones, roughly 80% of them seen just once. Sequencing was done on a sample of peripheral blood. These receptors were collected from a human donor in a cohort sampled during active COVID-19. The CDR3 runs from the conserved cysteine through the conserved F or W. The D gene is left open where the match is weak. Clone size is given for some rows only: seen once, a few or many times, or a class if the clone is expanded.

TRBJ1-4 | TRBV15 | NA | TRBD1 | CATSIDRAIGEKLFF | TGTGCCACCAGTATAGACAGGGCCATTGGTGAAAAACTGTTTTTT
TRBJ1-2 | TRBV6-1 | NA | NA | CASSERMDGWVRGDGYTF | TGTGCCAGCAGTGAACGGATGGATGGGTGGGTCCGCGGGGACGGCTACACCTTC
TRBJ2-3 | TRBV5-1 | NA | TRBD1 | CASSMTGSADTQYF | TGCGCCAGCAGCATGACAGGGTCGGCAGATACGCAGTATTTT
TRBJ1-4 | TRBV29-1 | NA | NA | CSVGRTTNEKLFF | TGCAGCGTTGGTCGTACAACTAATGAAAAACTGTTTTTT
TRBJ2-3 | TRBV4-3 | NA | TRBD1 | CASSQGAGGNTDTQYF | TGCGCCAGCAGCCAAGGTGCAGGGGGAAACACAGATACGCAGTATTTT
TRBJ1-5 | TRBV12-2 | NA | NA | CASRSDSLVQHF | TGTGCAAGTCGCTCAGACAGTCTGGTCCAGCATTTT
TRBJ2-2 | TRBV7-7 | NA | NA | CASSLGGRGTGELFF | TGTGCTAGCAGCTTAGGGGGGCGCGGCACCGGGGAGCTGTTTTTT
TRBJ2-7 | TRBV6-1 | NA | NA | CASSEVPGQTSEQYF | TGTGCCAGCAGTGAAGTACCGGGACAAACCTCCGAGCAGTACTTC
TRBJ2-4 | TRBV4-2 | NA | TRBD1 | CASSPSGGDLLAKNIQYF | TGTGCCAGCAGCCCATCAGGGGGCGATCTACTAGCCAAAAACATTCAGTACTTC
TRBJ2-3 | TRBV7-2 | NA | TRBD2 | CASSLRGGLGTDTQYF | TGTGCCAGCAGCTTAAGGGGAGGGCTTGGCACAGATACGCAGTATTTT
TRBJ2-5 | TRBV30 | NA | NA | CAWSTQVETQYF | TGTGCCTGGAGCACTCAAGTCGAGACCCAGTACTTC
TRBJ1-6 | TRBV10-3 | NA | NA | CAISSGGNSPLHF | TGTGCCATCAGCTCGGGGGGGAATTCACCCCTCCACTTT
TRBJ1-2 | TRBV21-1 | once | NA | CASSKAQPYGYTF | TGTGCCAGCAGCAAAGCACAGCCCTATGGCTACACCTTC
TRBJ1-5 | TRBV7-9 | NA | TRBD1 | CASSFTTGTGGYQPQHF | TGTGCCAGCAGCTTTACAACCGGGACAGGGGGTTACCAGCCCCAGCATTTT
TRBJ2-5 | TRBV11-3 | NA | NA | CASSTTFQETQYF | TGTGCCAGCAGCACTACGTTCCAAGAGACCCAGTACTTC
TRBJ1-1 | TRBV18 | NA | NA | CASSPQGRGSTEAFF | TGTGCCAGCTCACCACAGGGGAGGGGGAGCACTGAAGCTTTCTTT
TRBJ2-1 | TRBV18 | once | NA | CASSPPSVYEQFF | TGTGCCAGCTCACCCCCATCGGTTTATGAGCAGTTCTTC
TRBJ1-2 | TRBV7-9 | NA | TRBD1 | CASSIQGQDFYGYTF | TGTGCCAGCAGCATACAGGGGCAGGACTTCTATGGCTACACCTTC
TRBJ1-5 | TRBV7-9 | once | TRBD1 | CASSLGGRGLQPQHF | TGTGCCAGCAGCTTAGGCGGCAGGGGGCTTCAGCCCCAGCATTTT
TRBJ1-2 | TRBV7-9 | NA | NA | CASSLERWGGYTF | TGTGCCAGCAGCTTAGAGCGGTGGGGTGGCTACACCTTC
TRBJ2-2 | TRBV4-3 | NA | NA | CASSPTRGNTGELFF | TGCGCCAGCAGCCCCACACGGGGGAACACCGGGGAGCTGTTTTTT
TRBJ1-2 | TRBV20-1 | once | NA | CSASPLPGGYTF | TGCAGTGCTAGTCCCCTACCAGGGGGCTACACCTTC
TRBJ1-2 | TRBV30 | many | NA | CAWSERTDYGYTF | TGTGCCTGGAGTGAGCGGACAGACTATGGCTACACCTTC
TRBJ1-4 | TRBV15 | NA | NA | CATRSPESNEKLFF | TGTGCCACCAGATCACCCGAGTCTAATGAAAAACTGTTTTTT
TRBJ2-5 | TRBV15 | NA | TRBD2 | CATSRDKALAGPQETQYF | TGTGCCACCAGCAGAGATAAGGCACTAGCGGGGCCCCAAGAGACCCAGTACTTC